The sequence of this T cell receptor (beta chain) was determined in a study of blood T cell repertoires in COVID-19. Study overall: The cDNA or gDNA used as material had been derived from T cells, B-cell-depleted T cells, or PBMCs.

The CDR3 consists of 14 residues. Germline V gives CDR1 SNHLY, CDR2 FYNNEI. The V end lost 5 bases, the J end lost 5 bases, and 15 bases lay between the germline ends. Original handling: Reference gene primers were amplified, and this amplification served to estimate nucleated cell counts. The method was immunoSEQ multiplex PCR; TCRdb's version includes in-frame clones alone and lacks a portion of them. V and J calls and clone size are given by that table; D and trimming were obtained from the DNA. The sample has about 39,000 clones; roughly 85% are singletons. The source is a human donor in a cohort sampled during active COVID-19. This chain links TRBV2 with TRBJ1-2, with a tentative D call TRBD1 (6 bases). Sequencing input: peripheral blood. CDR3 protein: CASSLFRDTYGYTF. The CDR3 coding sequence is TGTGCCAGCAGTCTGTTCCGGGACACGTATGGCTACACCTTC.